This TCR beta chain is from a study of T cell responses to AZD1222 COVID-19 vaccine. Study conclusions and caveats: Reportedly, nearly half of unique spike TCRs recognized epitopes outside B.1.351/B.1.1.7 mutations. Clonal diversity may have been underestimated in mostly white British donors. Baseline serostatus was positive in only six AZD1222 recipients.

This CDR3 contains 19 residues. In germline, CDR1 is SGDLS, CDR2 YYNGEE. J was trimmed by 0 bases and V by 3 bases; bases with no gene match: 14. Some clones are missing from TCRdb's copy, which holds only in-frame ones; the method was immunoSEQ multiplex PCR. Of roughly 150,000 clones listed, about 93% are singletons. Worth noting for this clone: No antigen is known for it.

The sample here was peripheral blood, taken on day 0 of AZD1222 vaccination. This receptor was taken from an adult in good health. The chain uses TRBV9 and TRBJ1-2; 10 bases fit TRBD1. The CDR3 reads CASSGTPGQGKLANYGYTF. The CDR3 coding sequence is TGTGCCAGCAGCGGCACTCCGGGACAGGGGAAATTGGCTAACTATGGCTACACCTTC.